The clone carrying this TCR beta chain was picked up one time. The PCR made use of 60 Vbeta and 13 Jbeta primers. The assay was immunoSEQ multiplex PCR, and TCRdb's table has in-frame clones only and misses some. The profile shows fewer than 130,000 clones, around 76% of them singletons. The data stem from a study of cytomegalovirus exposure and HLA in healthy donors. Germline CDR1 is SGHDN and CDR2 is FVKESK. The length of the CDR3 is 17 residues. V shed 6 bases and J 1 base; nucleotides not matched to a gene: 8. This chain uses TRBV14 with TRBJ1-6, with 8 bases aligning to TRBD1. The clonotype was recovered from a man aged 25-40 years in good health and CMV-seropositive. The sequencing input was PBMCs. Written as DNA, the CDR3 is TGTGCCAGCAGGCAATCAGGGGGCGGATCCTATAATTCACCCCTCCACTTT. Encoded protein: CASRQSGGGSYNSPLHF.